This TCR beta chain originates from a study of vaccination and CD4 T cells after COVID-19. Study-wide context: The convalescents comprised six males and four females, two of them Hispanic. Overlapping spike peptides of SARS-CoV-2, HCoV-NL63, HCoV-OC43 and HCoV-229E were used, and cells were stimulated with them.

In the case of this clonotype: Its antigen is not identified.

Cultured CD4+ T-cell DNA underwent Oncomine TCR Beta short-read sequencing. TCRdb independently ran MiXCR on the PCR reads; one entry per CDR3 protein. Here the sample spans 11,000 or so distinct CDR3 sequences, about two thirds being singletons. Trimming removed 4 bases from V and 0 bases from J, with 16 bases in between. CDR3 length: 18 amino acids. The germline CDR1 and CDR2 sequences are SGHVS and FQNEAQ. As for treatment: roughly 11-day PBMC culture with coronavirus spike peptide pools or control peptides (ViraFEST assay). The chain links TRBV7-8 to TRBJ1-6; D uncertain. Sequencing was performed on CD4+ T cells from blood, cultured in vitro. This receptor was obtained from a human donor who had recovered from COVID-19. CDR3 amino acids: CASSSLRGFSSYNSPLHF. CDR3 bases: TGTGCCAGCAGCTCCCTTAGAGGGTTTAGCTCCTATAATTCACCCCTCCACTTT.